The 24 T cell receptor beta chains reported below all come from one sample, sequenced in a study of blood T cell repertoires in COVID-19. The data were produced by immunoSEQ multiplex PCR, yet TCRdb's version contains in-frame clones alone and is incomplete. The table has approximately 190,000 clones, 90% seen once. Input material: peripheral blood. The receptors originated from a man between 45 and 60 years old with acute or convalescent COVID-19.

This clone appeared a single time. The genes are TRBV9 and TRBJ2-5; TRBD1 matches 7 bases. V shed 5 bases, J shed 3 bases, and the junction held 1 base outside the gene matches. Germline lookup yields CDR1 SGDLS and CDR2 YYNGEE. The CDR3 runs to 12 residues. Here the CDR3 reads CASRGTEETQYF. The CDR3 nucleotides read TGTGCCAGCAGAGGGACAGAAGAGACCCAGTACTTC. Complete variable domain (other parts from reference TRBV9 and TRBJ2-5): DSGVTQTPKHLITATGQRVTLRCSPRSGDLSVYWYQQSLDQGLQFLIQYYNGEERAKGNILERFSAQQFPDLHSELNLSSLELGDSALYFCASRGTEETQYFGPGTRLLVL.

CDR3 sequence: CASSQVENSPLHF. CDR3 coding DNA: TGCGCCAGCAGCCAAGTTGAGAATTCACCCCTCCACTTT. This sequence joins TRBV4-1 and TRBJ1-6, with D unclear. This CDR3 is built from 13 residues. Trimming stripped 1 base from V and 7 bases from J, with 5 bases between. Germline CDR1 is MGHRA and CDR2 is YSYEKL.

The V and J genes are TRBV10-2 and TRBJ2-5; 10 nucleotides align to TRBD2. V was clipped by 4 bases and J by 2 bases; unmatched bases: 7. The CDR3 has 16 amino acids. Germline loops: CDR1 WSHSY, CDR2 SAAADI. The CDR3, as DNA: TGCGCCAGCAGTGTAGGGCTAGCGGGAGTACAAGAGACCCAGTACTTC. This encodes CASSVGLAGVQETQYF.

The chain couples TRBV6-5 to TRBJ1-6; D not resolved. The CDR3 has 13 residues. Germline V gives CDR1 MNHEY, CDR2 SVGAGI. Trimming pared 7 bases from V and 12 bases from J, leaving 16 bases between. This CDR3 is CASTPNQAQPLHF. The CDR3 DNA reads TGTGCCAGCACCCCTAATCAAGCTCAACCCCTCCACTTT.

The chain couples TRBV28 to TRBJ2-1; D uncertain. Trimming left V 1 base short and J 7 bases short, with 5 bases between. The CDR3 extends over 12 amino acids. Germline CDR1 and CDR2: MDHEN and SYDVKM. The CDR3 is CASSLSYNEQFF. The CDR3 bases are TGTGCCAGCAGTTTATCTTATAATGAGCAGTTCTTC.

The chain carries TRBV27 and TRBJ2-5; 8 bases map to TRBD2. The CDR3 runs to 17 residues. Losses at the gene ends were 5 bases for V and 2 bases for J; bases not matched to a gene: 13. Germline loops: CDR1 MNHEY, CDR2 SMNVEV (reference sequence). Here the CDR3 DNA reads TGTGCCAGCAGTACCTCCAAGCGGGGGCTGGGGCAAGAGACCCAGTACTTC. Amino acid sequence: CASSTSKRGLGQETQYF.

The chain couples TRBV27 to TRBJ1-4; unclear D gene. Germline CDR1 reads MNHEY; CDR2 reads SMNVEV (reference sequence). This CDR3 is built from 15 residues. V was clipped by 0 bases and J by 3 bases, with 8 bases between them. This chain's CDR3 is CASSLSVHSNEKLFF. The DNA for the CDR3 is TGTGCCAGCAGTTTATCGGTCCACTCTAATGAAAAACTGTTTTTT.

V is TRBV7-2 and J is TRBJ2-2; unclear D gene. The CDR3 loop spans 15 amino acids. V lost 2 bases and J lost 3, with 10 bases in between. Germline V CDR1 and CDR2: SGHTA, FQGNSA. The CDR3 DNA follows: TGTGCCAGCAGCTTACAGGTCGCTTACACCGGGGAGCTGTTTTTT. Translation: CASSLQVAYTGELFF.

The gene calls are TRBV6-6 and TRBJ2-7; 10 positions agree with TRBD1. This CDR3 has 15 residues. Germline trimming cut 0 bases from V and 1 base from J; bases unmatched to any gene: 0. Germline-derived CDR1 and CDR2 are MNHNY and SVGAGI (reference sequence). CDR3 residues: CASSYSGQGSYEQYF. CDR3 sequence (DNA): TGTGCCAGCAGTTACTCGGGACAGGGGTCCTACGAGCAGTACTTC.

V usage is TRBV19 and J usage is TRBJ2-5; 8 nucleotides agree with TRBD2. CDR3 length: 15 amino acids. With 3 bases clipped from V and 9 bases from J, the junction kept 12 bases outside the gene matches. In germline, CDR1 is LNHDA, CDR2 SQIVND (reference sequence). The CDR3 DNA reads TGTGCCAGTAGTATTGGGGGACTAGGGAGAGTGCCCCAGTACTTC. It is translated as CASSIGGLGRVPQYF.

The chain links TRBV18 to TRBJ1-2; 7 bases are shared with TRBD1. This CDR3 comprises 15 residues. The trim removed 3 bases at V and 7 bases at J, leaving 11 bases unmatched. Germline V gene data show CDR1 as KGHSH and CDR2 as LQKENI. CDR3 sequence reads: CASSPPGTAGVGYTF. In DNA, the CDR3 is TGTGCCAGCTCACCTCCCGGGACAGCTGGTGTTGGCTACACCTTC. Full variable domain (remainder filled in from reference TRBV18 and TRBJ1-2): NAGVMQNPRHLVRRRGQEARLRCSPMKGHSHVYWYRQLPEEGLKFMVYLQKENIIDESGMPKERFSAEFPKEGPSILRIQQVVRGDSAAYFCASSPPGTAGVGYTFGSGTRLTVV.

This sequence joins TRBV5-1 and TRBJ2-2; 7 bases are a match to TRBD1. The CDR3 contains 16 residues. The germline V gene encodes CDR1 SGHRS and CDR2 YFSETQ. Losses at the gene ends were 4 bases for V and 3 bases for J; bases not matched to a gene: 9. CDR3 loop: CASSRDSLDDTGELFF. The CDR3 DNA reads TGCGCCAGCAGCCGGGACAGCCTGGATGACACCGGGGAGCTGTTTTTT.

This chain uses TRBV6-5 with TRBJ1-1; TRBD1 aligns across 8 bases. Germline trimming cut 6 bases from V and 6 bases from J; bases unmatched to any gene: 9. This CDR3 comprises 14 residues. CDR1 and CDR2 (germline): MNHEY, SVGAGI. CDR3 sequence (DNA): TGTGCCAGCAGACCTGGACAGGGTGGCGCTGAAGCTTTCTTT. This gives the protein CASRPGQGGAEAFF.

V gene TRBV5-1 combines with J gene TRBJ2-7, with TRBD1 matching over 10 bases. V dropped 4 bases and J dropped 2; count of bases not matched to a gene: 12. This CDR3 is 17 amino acids long. The V gene's germline CDR1 is SGHRS and CDR2 YFSETQ. In DNA form, the CDR3 reads TGCGCCAGCAGCCCTGATACCGGGACAGGGGAGCCCTACGAGCAGTACTTC. Amino acid sequence: CASSPDTGTGEPYEQYF.

The chain joins TRBV20-1 to TRBJ2-7, with 10 nucleotides matching TRBD2. V trimming: 3 bases; J trimming: 6 bases; junction bases outside the gene matches: 8. The CDR3 is made up of 14 amino acids. In germline, CDR1 is DFQATT, CDR2 SNEGSKA (reference sequence). Written as DNA, the CDR3 is TGCAGTGCTAGTCGGCTAGCGGGAGCCCGCGAGCAGTACTTC. Translating it yields CSASRLAGAREQYF.

This chain uses TRBV15 with TRBJ1-3; D remains ambiguous. Germline V lookup: CDR1 LNHNV, CDR2 YYDKDF (reference sequence). The CDR3 runs 13 residues. V was cut by 1 base and J by 5 bases, with 6 bases left in between. CDR3 sequence (DNA): TGTGCCACCAGCAGAGTTAGCAGAAACACCATATATTTT. Its translation is CATSRVSRNTIYF.

This clone came up a few times. The CDR3 reads CATGPTSGSSGANVLTF. DNA of the CDR3: TGTGCGACCGGGCCGACTAGCGGGAGCTCTGGGGCCAACGTCCTGACTTTC. The chain employs TRBV7-9 and TRBJ2-6; 12 nucleotides line up with TRBD2. This CDR3 has 17 amino acids. Germline loops: CDR1 SEHNR, CDR2 FQNEAQ (reference sequence).

This chain joins TRBV9 and TRBJ2-2, with a possible D match to TRBD1 (6 bases). The length of the CDR3 is 15 residues. V gave up 2 bases and J gave up 2 bases, with 10 bases separating them. In germline, CDR1 is SGDLS, CDR2 YYNGEE. Here the CDR3 DNA reads TGTGCCAGCAGCGTTCAGGGGAGTAACACCGGGGAGCTGTTTTTT. Protein: CASSVQGSNTGELFF.

The CDR3 is CASSLGQGGTGELFF. Written as DNA, the CDR3 is TGCGCCAGCAGCTTAGGACAGGGAGGGACCGGGGAGCTGTTTTTT. The gene calls are TRBV5-1 and TRBJ2-2; TRBD1 might be the D (8 bases). This CDR3 has 15 residues. Germline V lookup: CDR1 SGHRS, CDR2 YFSETQ. Deletions cut 2 bases from V and 5 bases from J, with 13 bases between.

The V call is TRBV7-2, the J call TRBJ2-7; D call uncertain. The germline gives CDR1 SGHTA, CDR2 FQGNSA. V lost 2 bases, J lost 5 bases, and 10 bases lay in between. The CDR3 is 13 residues long. CDR3 residues: CASSLSGVHEQYF. In nucleotides, the CDR3 is TGTGCCAGCAGCTTAAGTGGAGTTCACGAGCAGTACTTC.

The CDR3 sequence: CASSRESSGRAGEQYF. The CDR3 coding sequence is TGTGCCAGCAGCCGAGAATCTAGCGGGAGGGCGGGCGAGCAGTACTTC. The chain combines TRBV7-8 with TRBJ2-7; 12 nucleotides line up with TRBD2. The V gene end was trimmed by 5 bases and the J gene end by 6 bases; junction bases not matched to a gene: 11. This CDR3 region has 16 residues. Germline lookup yields CDR1 SGHVS and CDR2 FQNEAQ.

Points on this clone: The identical CDR3 is also encoded by other nucleotide sequences in the sample. The CDR3 is CASSPPAGNYGYTF. For the CDR3, the DNA is TGTGCCAGCTCACCACCGGCAGGGAACTATGGCTACACCTTC. This chain joins TRBV18 and TRBJ1-2; D may be TRBD1 (5 bases). The V end lost 0 bases, the J end lost 2 bases, and 7 bases lay between the germline ends. From germline, CDR1 is KGHSH and CDR2 LQKENI. The length of the CDR3 is 14 residues.

The chain recombines TRBV7-3 with TRBJ2-2; 7 nucleotides line up with TRBD1. Looked up from germline, CDR1 is SGHTA and CDR2 is FQGTGA. Trimming at V came to 5 bases and at J to 8 bases, leaving 11 bases not matched to a gene. This CDR3 spans 15 amino acids. CDR3: CASSAGQATRGELFF. The CDR3, as DNA: TGTGCCAGCAGCGCCGGACAGGCTACTCGGGGGGAGCTGTTTTTT.

A word on this clone: Other DNA variants within this sample encode the same CDR3. The V and J genes are TRBV5-4 and TRBJ2-1; no definite D call. Trimming removed 1 base from V and 8 bases from J, with 4 bases in between. CDR3 length: 11 amino acids. Germline lookup yields CDR1 SGHNT and CDR2 YYREEE (reference sequence). This CDR3 reads CASSLIDEQFF. CDR3 sequence (DNA): TGTGCCAGCAGCTTGATAGATGAGCAGTTCTTC.